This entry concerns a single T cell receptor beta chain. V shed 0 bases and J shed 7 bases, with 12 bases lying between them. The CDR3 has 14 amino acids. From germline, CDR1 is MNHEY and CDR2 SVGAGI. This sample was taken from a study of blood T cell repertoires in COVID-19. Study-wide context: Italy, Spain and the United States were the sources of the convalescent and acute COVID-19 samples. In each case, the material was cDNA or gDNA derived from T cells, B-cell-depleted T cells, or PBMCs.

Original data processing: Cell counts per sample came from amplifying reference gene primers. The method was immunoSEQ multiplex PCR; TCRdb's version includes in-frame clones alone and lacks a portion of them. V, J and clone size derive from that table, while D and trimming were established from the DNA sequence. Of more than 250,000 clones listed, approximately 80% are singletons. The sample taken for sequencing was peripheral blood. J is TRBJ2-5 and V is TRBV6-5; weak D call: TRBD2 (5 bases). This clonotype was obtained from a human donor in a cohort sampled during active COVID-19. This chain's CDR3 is CASSYSPGKGTQYF. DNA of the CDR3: TGTGCCAGCAGTTACTCACCCGGGAAAGGGACCCAGTACTTC.